This T cell receptor (beta chain) comes out of a study of blood T cell repertoires in COVID-19. Whole-study context: The origin of the acute and convalescent COVID-19 samples was the United States, Italy and Spain. From T cells, B-cell-depleted T cells, or PBMCs came the material, which was cDNA or gDNA.

Enrolment of Seattle patients took place during active infection, and they were followed longitudinally. This clone was counted between two and nine times. The CDR3 length is 16 residues. Per the germline V gene, CDR1 is LNHDA and CDR2 is SQIVND (reference sequence). Trimming removed 5 bases from V and 2 bases from J, with 16 bases in between. Authors' processing steps: Amplification from reference gene primers served as the basis for estimated nucleated cell counts. The protocol was immunoSEQ multiplex PCR, while the TCRdb copy is restricted to in-frame clones and leaves out a portion. V and J calls plus clone size are reproduced from that table; the DNA served to infer D and trimming. In the table there are approximately 250,000 clones, around 84% of which are singletons.

The sequenced sample was peripheral blood. The TCR sequence derives from an older woman with COVID-19, enrolled during active disease. This sequence joins TRBV19 and TRBJ1-5; the D gene is possibly TRBD1 (6 bases). CDR3: CASSVYRERGNQPQHF. The CDR3, as DNA: TGTGCCAGTAGTGTGTACAGGGAAAGAGGCAATCAGCCCCAGCATTTT.